This T cell receptor beta chain was sequenced during a study of cytomegalovirus exposure and HLA in healthy donors. The V gene's germline CDR1 is ENHRY and CDR2 SYGVKD. CDR3 length: 15 residues. The germline V and J ends were trimmed by 6 bases and 6 bases, with 20 bases remaining between them. General study results and limits: According to the study, roughly 160 TCR beta chains were cytomegalovirus-associated.

As concerns this clone: What it binds is unknown.

Generated by immunoSEQ multiplex PCR, the TCRdb table keeps only in-frame clones and is missing some. The sample shows 76,000 or so clones, about 94% of them seen only once. The receptor's source is a woman aged 18-29 years in good health and CMV-seronegative. V and J are TRBV10-3 and TRBJ1-2, with D tentatively TRBD1 (5 bases). The sequencing sample was made of PBMCs. This chain's CDR3 is CAIRQNSQAADGYTF. Written as DNA, the CDR3 is TGTGCCATCAGACAAAATTCACAGGCGGCGGATGGCTACACCTTC.